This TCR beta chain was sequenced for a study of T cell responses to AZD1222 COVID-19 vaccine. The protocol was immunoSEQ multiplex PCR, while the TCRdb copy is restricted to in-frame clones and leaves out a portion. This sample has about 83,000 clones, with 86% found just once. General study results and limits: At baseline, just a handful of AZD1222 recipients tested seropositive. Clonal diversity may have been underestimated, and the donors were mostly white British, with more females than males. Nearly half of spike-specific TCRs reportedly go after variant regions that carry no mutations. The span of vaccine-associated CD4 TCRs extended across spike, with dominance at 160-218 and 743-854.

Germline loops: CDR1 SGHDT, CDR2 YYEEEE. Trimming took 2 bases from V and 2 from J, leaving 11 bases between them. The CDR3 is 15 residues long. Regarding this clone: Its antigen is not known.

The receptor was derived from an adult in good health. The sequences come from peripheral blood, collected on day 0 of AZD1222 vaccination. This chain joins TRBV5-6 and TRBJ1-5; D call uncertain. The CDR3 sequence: CASSFWGVGNQPQHF. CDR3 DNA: TGTGCCAGCAGCTTTTGGGGAGTAGGCAATCAGCCCCAGCATTTT.